Listed below are T cell receptor beta chains from one sample, sequenced in a study of Ad26.COV2.S vaccination and SARS-CoV-2 variants. Clones were read by immunoSEQ multiplex PCR, and TCRdb kept only the in-frame ones, dropping some. Found here are about 350,000 clones, just over 90% of them singletons; the top ten hold around 4.2%. Sequenced here: peripheral blood, sampled after recovery from COVID-19. The receptors derive from a human donor who had recovered from COVID-19. Each CDR3 is given with its conserved first and last residue. Each record gives: V gene, J gene, D gene, clone size, CDR3 protein, CDR3 DNA. D genes are given only for firm matches. Not all rows give a size; the values are once, few, many and, for expanded clones, a class.

V gene: TRBV19; J gene: TRBJ1-1; D gene: TRBD1; clone size: NA; CDR3 protein: CASSIVGGQGPNRAEAFF; CDR3 DNA: TGTGCCAGTAGTATCGTGGGGGGACAGGGGCCAAATAGGGCTGAAGCTTTCTTT
V gene: TRBV6-5; J gene: TRBJ1-5; D gene: TRBD1; clone size: NA; CDR3 protein: CASRAGTGGLQPQHF; CDR3 DNA: TGTGCCAGCAGGGCTGGCACAGGGGGCCTTCAGCCCCAGCATTTT
V gene: TRBV5-5; J gene: TRBJ2-3; D gene: NA; clone size: once; CDR3 protein: CASSLELLDSWADTQYF; CDR3 DNA: TGTGCCAGCAGCTTGGAGTTACTGGACTCGTGGGCAGATACGCAGTATTTT
V gene: TRBV5-5; J gene: TRBJ2-7; D gene: NA; clone size: NA; CDR3 protein: CASSWIDTSYEQYF; CDR3 DNA: TGTGCCAGCAGCTGGATAGACACGTCCTACGAGCAGTACTTC
V gene: TRBV25-1; J gene: TRBJ2-3; D gene: NA; clone size: NA; CDR3 protein: CASSTTGRDTQYF; CDR3 DNA: TGTGCCAGCAGCACGACTGGAAGAGATACGCAGTATTTT
V gene: TRBV7-2; J gene: TRBJ2-7; D gene: NA; clone size: once; CDR3 protein: CASSLALLYEQYF; CDR3 DNA: TGTGCCAGCAGCTTAGCCCTACTCTACGAGCAGTACTTC
V gene: TRBV27; J gene: TRBJ1-1; D gene: NA; clone size: NA; CDR3 protein: CASSVRPYTEAFF; CDR3 DNA: TGTGCCAGCAGCGTCCGACCGTACACTGAAGCTTTCTTT
V gene: TRBV7-2; J gene: TRBJ2-2; D gene: TRBD2; clone size: NA; CDR3 protein: CASSRGLADTGELFF; CDR3 DNA: TGTGCCAGCAGCCGCGGACTAGCTGACACCGGGGAGCTGTTTTTT
V gene: TRBV3-1/TRBV3-2; J gene: TRBJ2-5; D gene: NA; clone size: NA; CDR3 protein: CASSQEGDLQETQYF; CDR3 DNA: TGTGCCAGCAGCCAAGAAGGCGACTTACAAGAGACCCAGTACTTC
V gene: TRBV11-2; J gene: TRBJ2-1; D gene: TRBD2; clone size: few; CDR3 protein: CASSALSGGARDEQFF; CDR3 DNA: TGTGCCAGCAGCGCCCTCAGCGGGGGTGCGAGGGATGAGCAGTTCTTC
V gene: TRBV3-1/TRBV3-2; J gene: TRBJ2-3; D gene: TRBD1; clone size: NA; CDR3 protein: CASPPGQGVTDTQYF; CDR3 DNA: TGTGCCAGCCCCCCCGGACAGGGAGTAACAGATACGCAGTATTTT